Below are 2 T cell receptor beta chains sequenced from a single sample in a study of shared clonotypes between healthy human individuals (dated by TCRdb to 2019 to 2021). Library generation was performed with the immunoSEQ multiplex PCR assay. Not all clones reach the TCRdb copy of this immuneACCESS table, which keeps in-frame sequences only. Checked studies attribute under half of the gap to unresolved V genes and leave the rest unexplained. The sample table holds about 1.5 million clones, of which approximately 98% were seen once. The ten largest account for 0.45% of the sample. Sequences were obtained from naive CD4+ T cells sorted from blood. The cell subset or site tag for this specimen amounts to: CD45RA+ positively selected. These receptors were taken from a young man in good health.

The J gene is TRBJ2-3, the V gene TRBV27; the D gene is possibly TRBD1 (6 bases). This CDR3 spans 16 amino acids. V lost 5 bases and J lost 4, with 19 bases in between. CDR1 is MNHEY and CDR2 is SMNVEV in the germline V gene (reference sequence). CDR3 region: CASSTPRQAGSDTQYF. The CDR3 DNA reads as TGTGCCAGCAGTACTCCCCGACAGGCCGGGTCAGATACGCAGTATTTT.

As concerns this clone: Distinct nucleotide sequences in the sample also encode this CDR3. This chain joins TRBV11-3 and TRBJ2-3, with D maybe TRBD1 (6 bases). Trimming removed 1 base at V and 3 bases at J, with 11 bases between. Germline assignment: CDR1 SGHNT and CDR2 YENEEA. This CDR3 is built from 15 residues. The DNA for the CDR3 is TGTGCCAGCAGCTTAGGAGCAGGGGCGACAGATACGCAGTATTTT. It yields the protein CASSLGAGATDTQYF.